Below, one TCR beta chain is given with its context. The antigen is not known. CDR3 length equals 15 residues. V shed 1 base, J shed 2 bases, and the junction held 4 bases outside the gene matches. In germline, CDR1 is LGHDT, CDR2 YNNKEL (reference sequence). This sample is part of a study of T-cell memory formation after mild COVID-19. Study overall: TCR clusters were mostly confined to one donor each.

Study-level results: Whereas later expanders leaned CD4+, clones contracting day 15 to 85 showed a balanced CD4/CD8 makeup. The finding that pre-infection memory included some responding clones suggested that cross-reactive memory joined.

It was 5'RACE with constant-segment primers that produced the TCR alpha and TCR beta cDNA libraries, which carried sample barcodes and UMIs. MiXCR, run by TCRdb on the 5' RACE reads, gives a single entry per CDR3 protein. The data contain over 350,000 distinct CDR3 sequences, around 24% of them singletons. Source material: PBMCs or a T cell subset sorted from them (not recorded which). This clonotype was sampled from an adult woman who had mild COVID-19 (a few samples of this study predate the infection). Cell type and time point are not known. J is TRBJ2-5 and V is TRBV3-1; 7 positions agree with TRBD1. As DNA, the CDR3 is TGTGCCAGCAGCCAAGTAAACAGGGGTCAAGAGACCCAGTACTTC. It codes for CASSQVNRGQETQYF.